This entry concerns a single TCR beta chain. Antigen specificity is unknown. The sample comes from a study of identifying expanded T cells in peripheral blood. Study results and caveats: Roughly two-week clone count variance significantly increased as total template count grew. Differentially abundant clones: around 1.2 between replicates, roughly 16 at approximately 14 days, around 19 at four.

There are 15 residues in the CDR3. V lost 2 bases and J lost 5, with 15 bases in between. Germline-derived CDR1 and CDR2 are SGHNT and YENEEA. The table came from immunoSEQ multiplex PCR; TCRdb's copy has only in-frame clones and leaves some out. The table has about 94,000 clones, over 75% seen once. Collection occurred without any documented infections or immune events in donors. J is TRBJ2-5 and V is TRBV11-3; D possibly uses TRBD1 or TRBD2 (5 bases each). The TCR originated in a person between 18 and 75 years old in good health. Material for sequencing was blood. The CDR3 reads CASSLIKGDGETQYF. In DNA, the CDR3 is TGTGCCAGCAGCTTAATTAAAGGGGACGGTGAGACCCAGTACTTC.